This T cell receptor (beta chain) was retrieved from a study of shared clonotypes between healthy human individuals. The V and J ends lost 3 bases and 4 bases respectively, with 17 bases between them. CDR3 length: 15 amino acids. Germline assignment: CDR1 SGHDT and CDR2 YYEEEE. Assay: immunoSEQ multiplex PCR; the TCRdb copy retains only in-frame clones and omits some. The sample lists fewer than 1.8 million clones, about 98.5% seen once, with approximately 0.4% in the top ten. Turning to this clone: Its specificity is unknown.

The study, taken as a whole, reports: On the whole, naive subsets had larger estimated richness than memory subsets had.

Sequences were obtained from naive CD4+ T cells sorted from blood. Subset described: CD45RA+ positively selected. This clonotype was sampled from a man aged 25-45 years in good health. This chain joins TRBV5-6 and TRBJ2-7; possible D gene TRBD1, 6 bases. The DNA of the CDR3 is TGTGCCAGCAGCTCGGCCGGGCAGGGGCGGTACGAGCAGTACTTC. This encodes CASSSAGQGRYEQYF.